The rows below give T cell receptor beta chains drawn from one sample of a study of blood T cell repertoires in COVID-19. The assay was immunoSEQ multiplex PCR, and TCRdb's table has in-frame clones only and misses some. Here the sample spans 70,000 to 80,000 clones, around 80% being singletons. Sequencing input: peripheral blood. The receptor set was obtained from a human donor in a cohort sampled during active COVID-19. Each CDR3 is given with its conserved first and last residue.

v_gene,CDR3aa
TRBV27,CASSTLGAATGRLGYTF
TRBV29-1,CSVESPMNTEAFF
TRBV3-1/TRBV3-2,CASRPGRNTEAFF
TRBV4-1,CASSQTGTSGYNEQFF
TRBV7-6,CASSPDRVGEKLFF
TRBV7-2,CASSFNSVERLGANYGYTF
TRBV4-2,CASSQVRVSGANVLTF
TRBV28,CASSLIPDGYTF
TRBV4-3,CASSQDPGGNRNTEAFF
TRBV25-1,CASRGGGGYFTEAFF
TRBV6-5,CASREKGGYQPQHF
TRBV2,CASSEETVNYEQYF
TRBV2,CASLDRGRGEKLFF
TRBV24-1,CATSDSGQGAYGYTF
TRBV6-2/TRBV6-3,CASSRGTSGGAGANEQFF
TRBV9,CASSPRISQGANYGYTF
TRBV6-6,CASSLGTSGYTGELFF
TRBV24-1,CATSDHGTLLGGYTF
TRBV13,CASSPTGRNTEAFF
TRBV19,CASSPRGRTEAFF
TRBV7-2,CASSLGGRANYGYTF
TRBV5-8,CASRLGDGTSGSHYNEQFF
TRBV19,CASIPPGLAGGREQFF
TRBV4-1,CASSHLGQGPGQPQHF
TRBV14,CASSRNLGETQYF
TRBV19,CASSLGQGKTKNIQYF
TRBV6-5,CASSSRLGGEVQPQHF
TRBV7-9,CASSFEGRGRETQYF
TRBV11-2,CASSLARAGAGETQYF
TRBV11-2,CASSTRTSGGPYEQYF
TRBV5-1,CASKQQGAGNTIYF
TRBV27,CASSLAGTGGRETQYF
TRBV3-1/TRBV3-2,CASSQARSNSPLHF
TRBV7-2,CASTRQVGGDYGYTF
TRBV11-3,CASSPPWTGGIAEAFF
TRBV3-1/TRBV3-2,CASRGGGLIPLHF
TRBV5-1,CASSLTGGKTDTQYF
TRBV6-6,CASTLKGETEAFF
TRBV28,CASSFSQGRETQYF
TRBV6-4,CASSDSGGRGYNEQFF
TRBV6-2/TRBV6-3,CASSPGLRNTEAFF
TRBV7-2,CASTTGAGISPLHF
TRBV27,CASSLSDTRGPQHF
TRBV5-5,CASSFGTGYGYTF
TRBV14,CASSQERGAYGYTF
TRBV6-1,CASSGGQGASFSGNTIYF
TRBV4-3,CASSQDPLAERGYNEQFF
TRBV2,CASSVDGGAGETQYF
TRBV28,CASGDSNTEAFF
TRBV6-5,CASSLTGAYNEKLFF